This is a list of T cell receptor beta chains from one sample in a study of multiple sclerosis patients with progressive multifocal leukoencephalopathy. Libraries were prepared by immunoSEQ multiplex PCR; TCRdb keeps only in-frame clonotypes and omits some of them. This table holds some 30,000 clones, roughly 90% found once. Sequences were derived from PBMCs, sampled from a patient treated with natalizumab. The receptors shown here come from a human donor with multiple sclerosis. The CDR3 runs from the conserved cysteine through the conserved F or W. Clone sizes are given selectively: once, few, many, or a class where the clone is expanded.

J: TRBJ1-4; V: TRBV18; size: once; CDR3: CASSPRPGGHEKLFF
J: TRBJ2-1; V: TRBV6-5; size: NA; CDR3: CASSLTLGNEQFF
J: TRBJ2-7; V: TRBV19; size: NA; CDR3: CASSMGSAYEQYF
J: TRBJ2-7; V: TRBV14; size: NA; CDR3: CASSQAPGQGSYEQYF
J: TRBJ2-2; V: TRBV6-1; size: NA; CDR3: CASMIGQTNTGELFF
J: TRBJ2-2; V: TRBV11-2; size: NA; CDR3: CASSPWGRYAGELFF
J: TRBJ2-4; V: TRBV19; size: NA; CDR3: CAAGPGGKNIQYF
J: TRBJ2-7; V: TRBV7-2; size: NA; CDR3: CASSLSGSGSSYEQYF
J: TRBJ2-1; V: TRBV7-2; size: NA; CDR3: CASSFDPGGEQFF
J: TRBJ1-4; V: TRBV5-1; size: NA; CDR3: CASSAGDTLTRKLFF
J: NA; V: TRBV4-3; size: NA; CDR3: CASSQEGQVGPYEQYF
J: TRBJ2-7; V: TRBV5-5; size: NA; CDR3: CASSSQYEQYF
J: TRBJ1-1; V: TRBV7-9; size: few; CDR3: CASSLGGITEAFF
J: TRBJ1-1; V: TRBV18; size: NA; CDR3: CASSPRDGEAFF
J: TRBJ2-3; V: TRBV7-6; size: NA; CDR3: CASSLRGSTDTQYF
J: TRBJ2-1; V: TRBV6-1; size: NA; CDR3: CASSERSPSDNEQFF
J: TRBJ2-1; V: TRBV7-2; size: once; CDR3: CASSSGLAGGTSSYNEQFF
J: TRBJ1-6; V: TRBV7-6; size: NA; CDR3: CASSLKSDNSPLHF
J: TRBJ2-7; V: TRBV9; size: NA; CDR3: CASSVGVTDREYDEQYF
J: TRBJ1-3; V: TRBV18; size: NA; CDR3: CASSPAGNGNTIYF